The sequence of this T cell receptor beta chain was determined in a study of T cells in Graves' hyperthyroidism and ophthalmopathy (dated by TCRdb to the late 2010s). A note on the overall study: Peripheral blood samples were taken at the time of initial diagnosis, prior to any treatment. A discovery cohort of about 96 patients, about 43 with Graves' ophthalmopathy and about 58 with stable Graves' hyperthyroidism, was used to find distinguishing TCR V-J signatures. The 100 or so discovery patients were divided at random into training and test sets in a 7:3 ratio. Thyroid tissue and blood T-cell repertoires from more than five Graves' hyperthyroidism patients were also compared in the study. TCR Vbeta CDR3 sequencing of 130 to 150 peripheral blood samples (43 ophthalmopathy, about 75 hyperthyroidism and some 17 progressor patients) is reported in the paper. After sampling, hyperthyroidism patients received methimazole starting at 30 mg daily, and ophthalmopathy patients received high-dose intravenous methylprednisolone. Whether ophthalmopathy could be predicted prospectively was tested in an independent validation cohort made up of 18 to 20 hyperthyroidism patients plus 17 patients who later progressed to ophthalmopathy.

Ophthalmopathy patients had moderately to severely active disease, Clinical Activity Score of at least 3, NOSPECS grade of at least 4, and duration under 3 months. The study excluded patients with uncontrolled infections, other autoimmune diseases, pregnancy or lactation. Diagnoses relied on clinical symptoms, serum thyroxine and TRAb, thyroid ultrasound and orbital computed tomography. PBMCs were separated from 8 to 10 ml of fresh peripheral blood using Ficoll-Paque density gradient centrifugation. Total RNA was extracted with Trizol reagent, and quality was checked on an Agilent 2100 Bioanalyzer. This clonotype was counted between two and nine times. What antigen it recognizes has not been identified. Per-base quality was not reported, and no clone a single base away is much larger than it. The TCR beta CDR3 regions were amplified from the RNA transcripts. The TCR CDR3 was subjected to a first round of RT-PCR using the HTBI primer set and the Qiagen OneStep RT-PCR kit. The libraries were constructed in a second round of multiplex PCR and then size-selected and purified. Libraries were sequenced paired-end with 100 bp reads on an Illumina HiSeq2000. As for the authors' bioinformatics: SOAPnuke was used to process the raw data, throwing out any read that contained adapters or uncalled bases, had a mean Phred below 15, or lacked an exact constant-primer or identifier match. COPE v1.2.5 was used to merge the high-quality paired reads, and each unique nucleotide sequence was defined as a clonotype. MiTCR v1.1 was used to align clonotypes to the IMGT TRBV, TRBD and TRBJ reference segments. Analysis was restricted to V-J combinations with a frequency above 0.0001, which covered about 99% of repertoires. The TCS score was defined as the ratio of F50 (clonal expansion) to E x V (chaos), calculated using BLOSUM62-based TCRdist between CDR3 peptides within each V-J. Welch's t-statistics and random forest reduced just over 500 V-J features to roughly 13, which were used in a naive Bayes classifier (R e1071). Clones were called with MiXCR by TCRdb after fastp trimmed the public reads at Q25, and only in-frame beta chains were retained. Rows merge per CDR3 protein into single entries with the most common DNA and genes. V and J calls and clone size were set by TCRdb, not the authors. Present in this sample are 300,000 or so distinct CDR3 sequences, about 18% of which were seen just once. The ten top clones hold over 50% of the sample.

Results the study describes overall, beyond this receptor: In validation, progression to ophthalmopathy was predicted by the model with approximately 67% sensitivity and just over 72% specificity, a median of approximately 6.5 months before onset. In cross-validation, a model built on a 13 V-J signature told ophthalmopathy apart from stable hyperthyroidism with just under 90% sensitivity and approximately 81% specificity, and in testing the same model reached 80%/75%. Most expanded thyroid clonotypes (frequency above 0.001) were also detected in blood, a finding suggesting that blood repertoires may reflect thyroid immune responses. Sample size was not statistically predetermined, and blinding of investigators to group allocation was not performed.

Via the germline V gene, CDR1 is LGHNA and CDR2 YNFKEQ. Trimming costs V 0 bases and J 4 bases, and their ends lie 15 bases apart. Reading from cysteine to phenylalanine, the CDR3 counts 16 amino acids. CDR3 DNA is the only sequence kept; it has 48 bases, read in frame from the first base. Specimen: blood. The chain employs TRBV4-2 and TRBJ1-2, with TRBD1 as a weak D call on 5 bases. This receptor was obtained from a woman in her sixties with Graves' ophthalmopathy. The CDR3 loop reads CASSQDRGLSAYGYTF. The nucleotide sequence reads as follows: TGTGCCAGCAGCCAAGATCGGGGCTTATCCGCCTATGGCTACACCTTC.